This T cell receptor beta chain derives from a study of spatial heterogeneity in lung cancer. The overall study: Detected sequences consistently included more beta-chain ones than alpha-chain ones.

This clonotype was seen more than once but under ten times. TCR cDNA molecules each carried a unique molecular identifier. MiXCR was run by TCRdb on the 5' RACE reads, yielding one entry per CDR3 protein. Of just under 95,000 distinct CDR3 sequences in the sample, 9.5% to 15% are singletons; the top ten hold about 38%. Trimming left V 1 base short and J 2 bases short, with 18 bases between. CDR3 length equals 17 residues. Germline V gives CDR1 SGHTA, CDR2 FQGNSA. The time point denotes: sample taken at primary tumor resection. Researchers sequenced whole RNA taken from tumor, nontumor lung or frozen PBMC without sorting.

The V and J genes are TRBV7-2 and TRBJ2-7; TRBD2 is a possible D gene (5 bases). The source material was PBMCs, sampled at surgery. The clonotype originates from a male donor with early-stage non-small cell lung cancer. The CDR3: CASSLGRGGLHPYEQYF. In nucleotides, the CDR3 is TGTGCCAGCAGCTTAGGACGCGGCGGGCTCCACCCCTACGAGCAGTACTTC.